The 16 T cell receptor beta chains reported below all come from one sample, sequenced in a study of shared clonotypes between healthy human individuals. The table came from immunoSEQ multiplex PCR; TCRdb's copy has only in-frame clones and leaves some out. The sample records approximately 1,500,000 clones, 98% being singletons. The sequenced sample consisted of naive CD4+ T cells sorted from blood. Subset in this sample: CD45RA+ positively selected. These TCRs come from a man aged 30 to 39 in good health.

The chain links TRBV4-3 to TRBJ2-1, with a tentative D call TRBD2 (6 bases). The CDR3 has 14 amino acids. The V end was cut by 5 bases, the J end by 4 bases, with 12 bases between. CDR1 LGHNA and CDR2 YSLEER come from the germline V gene. CDR3 loop: CASSSQRAYNEQFF. Here the CDR3 DNA reads TGCGCCAGCAGCTCGCAGCGGGCGTACAATGAGCAGTTCTTC.

The chain joins TRBV5-1 to TRBJ1-5, with TRBD1 identical over 10 bases. The CDR3 length is 15 residues. In germline, CDR1 is SGHRS, CDR2 YFSETQ. J lost 7 bases, V lost 1 base, and 5 bases had no gene match. CDR3 protein: CASSLTGTGEQPQHF. CDR3 bases: TGCGCCAGCAGCTTGACCGGGACAGGGGAACAGCCCCAGCATTTT. The complete variable domain, with remaining parts taken from reference TRBV5-1 and TRBJ1-5, reads KAGVTQTPRYLIKTRGQQVTLSCSPISGHRSVSWYQQTPGQGLQFLFEYFSETQRNKGNFPGRFSGRQFSNSRSEMNVSTLELGDSALYLCASSLTGTGEQPQHFGDGTRLSIL.

This chain uses TRBV14 with TRBJ2-4; TRBD1 is a possible D gene (6 bases). This CDR3 is 15 amino acids long. Germline V CDR1 and CDR2: SGHDN, FVKESK. The V end lost 1 base, the J end lost 2 bases, and 9 bases lay between the germline ends. CDR3 nucleotide sequence: TGTGCCAGCAGCCAAGTACAGGGTACCAAAAACATTCAGTACTTC. Amino acid sequence: CASSQVQGTKNIQYF.

The V call is TRBV5-1, the J call TRBJ1-2, with D possibly being TRBD1 (5 bases). CDR3 length: 14 amino acids. V dropped 0 bases and J dropped 4 bases, with 10 bases sitting between them. CDR1 SGHRS and CDR2 YFSETQ come from the germline V gene. The CDR3 here is CASSLEGPSYGYTF. CDR3 DNA: TGCGCCAGCAGCTTGGAGGGGCCATCCTATGGCTACACCTTC.

This clone was recorded once. The V call is TRBV13, the J call TRBJ2-5; 13 bases map to TRBD2. From germline, CDR1 is PRHDT and CDR2 FYEKMQ (reference sequence). This CDR3 has 18 amino acids. J was trimmed by 2 bases and V by 3 bases; bases with no gene match: 9. The CDR3 bases are TGTGCCAGCAGCTTTACGGGACTAGCGGGAATCGGGCAAGAGACCCAGTACTTC. Its translation is CASSFTGLAGIGQETQYF.

This clone was found once. This chain joins TRBV5-1 and TRBJ2-3, with D unresolved. Germline V lookup: CDR1 SGHRS, CDR2 YFSETQ. This CDR3 comprises 13 residues. The V gene lost 6 bases and the J gene lost 1 base, with 9 bases spanning the gap. The CDR3 DNA is TGCGCCAGCAACCTACCGGGCACAGATACGCAGTATTTT. Translating gives CASNLPGTDTQYF.

V gene TRBV6-1 combines with J gene TRBJ2-2; 7 bases align to TRBD1. Germline lookup yields CDR1 MNHNS and CDR2 SASEGT. CDR3 length: 15 amino acids. The V segment lost 6 bases and the J segment 7 bases; nucleotides outside the gene matches: 11. CDR3 region: CASRIIRGQDGELFF. In DNA form, the CDR3 reads TGTGCCAGCAGAATAATAAGGGGGCAGGACGGGGAGCTGTTTTTT.

The V and J genes are TRBV7-2 and TRBJ2-1, with TRBD2 identical over 8 bases. The CDR3 runs 15 residues. Germline assignment: CDR1 SGHTA and CDR2 FQGNSA. The ends lost 4 bases at V and 0 bases at J; junction bases unmatched: 2. Here the CDR3 reads CASSSSGFSYNEQFF. In DNA form, the CDR3 reads TGTGCCAGCAGCTCTAGCGGGTTCTCCTACAATGAGCAGTTCTTC.

V usage is TRBV5-1 and J usage is TRBJ2-7; D is possibly TRBD2 (5 bases). This CDR3 contains 13 residues. The V end lost 4 bases, the J end lost 6 bases, and 14 bases lay between the germline ends. Germline lookup yields CDR1 SGHRS and CDR2 YFSETQ. CDR3 DNA: TGCGCCAGCAGCGGGTCTTTCGGGGTCGAGCAGTACTTC. This translates into CASSGSFGVEQYF.

This clone was seen only once. Different DNA sequences within this sample yield the same CDR3. This chain joins TRBV6-1 and TRBJ1-5; D unclear. Germline V lookup: CDR1 MNHNS, CDR2 SASEGT. The CDR3 is 13 residues long. V was pared by 3 bases and J by 6 bases, with 9 bases between. The CDR3 DNA sequence: TGTGCCAGCAGTGAGGGGAAAGTTCAGCCCCAGCATTTT. This translates into CASSEGKVQPQHF.

About this clone itself: This CDR3 is also generated by other DNA sequences in the sample. The V gene is TRBV28, the J gene TRBJ1-5; D gene uncertain. CDR1 is MDHEN, CDR2 SYDVKM, per germline. This CDR3 has 12 amino acids. V lost 6 bases, J lost 2 bases, and 5 bases lay in between. The CDR3 reads CASSWGNQPQHF. CDR3 sequence (DNA): TGTGCCAGCAGCTGGGGCAATCAGCCCCAGCATTTT.

This sequence joins TRBV9 and TRBJ2-3; 10 bases match TRBD2. The V segment lost 0 bases and the J segment 6 bases; nucleotides outside the gene matches: 7. CDR1 SGDLS and CDR2 YYNGEE come from the germline V gene. The CDR3 length is 16 residues. CDR3 residues: CASSVDSSGSSDTQYF. The CDR3 DNA is TGTGCCAGCAGCGTAGACTCTAGCGGGAGTTCGGATACGCAGTATTTT.

The CDR3 loop reads CASSLNSGTGGVAGELFF. DNA for the CDR3: TGTGCCAGCTCTCTAAATTCCGGGACAGGGGGCGTTGCCGGGGAGCTGTTTTTT. V is TRBV18 and J is TRBJ2-2, with 12 bases aligning to TRBD1. CDR3 length: 18 residues. V lost 6 bases, J lost 6 bases, and 14 bases stayed unmatched. Per germline, CDR1 KGHSH and CDR2 LQKENI.

The rearrangement joins TRBV7-9 to TRBJ1-1; 10 nucleotides match TRBD1. In germline, CDR1 is SEHNR, CDR2 FQNEAQ (reference sequence). J was trimmed by 3 bases and V by 5 bases; bases with no gene match: 12. The length of the CDR3 is 17 residues. The CDR3 is CASSGDRGGSRYTEAFF. The CDR3 DNA follows: TGTGCCAGCAGCGGGGACAGGGGAGGATCTAGATACACTGAAGCTTTCTTT.

The chain joins TRBV7-9 to TRBJ1-1, with 9 bases aligning to TRBD1. Trimming cost V 5 bases and J 1 base; bases outside gene matches: 5. The germline CDR1 and CDR2 sequences are SEHNR and FQNEAQ (reference sequence). The length of the CDR3 is 15 residues. DNA of the CDR3: TGTGCCAGCAGCCAATGGGACAGGGCGAACACTGAAGCTTTCTTT. As protein: CASSQWDRANTEAFF.

The chain couples TRBV30 to TRBJ2-6; unclear D gene. This CDR3 contains 15 residues. Germline values: CDR1 GTSNPN, CDR2 SVGIG (reference sequence). The V gene lost 0 bases and the J gene lost 0 bases, with 6 bases spanning the gap. CDR3 in DNA: TGTGCCTGGAGTGTTCGCAGCTCTGGGGCCAACGTCCTGACTTTC. Translated: CAWSVRSSGANVLTF. Variable domain in full (rest from reference TRBV30 and TRBJ2-6): SQTIHQWPATLVQPVGSPLSLECTVEGTSNPNLYWYRQAAGRGLQLLFYSVGIGQISSEVPQNLSASRPQDRQFILSSKKLLLSDSGFYLCAWSVRSSGANVLTFGAGSRLTVL.